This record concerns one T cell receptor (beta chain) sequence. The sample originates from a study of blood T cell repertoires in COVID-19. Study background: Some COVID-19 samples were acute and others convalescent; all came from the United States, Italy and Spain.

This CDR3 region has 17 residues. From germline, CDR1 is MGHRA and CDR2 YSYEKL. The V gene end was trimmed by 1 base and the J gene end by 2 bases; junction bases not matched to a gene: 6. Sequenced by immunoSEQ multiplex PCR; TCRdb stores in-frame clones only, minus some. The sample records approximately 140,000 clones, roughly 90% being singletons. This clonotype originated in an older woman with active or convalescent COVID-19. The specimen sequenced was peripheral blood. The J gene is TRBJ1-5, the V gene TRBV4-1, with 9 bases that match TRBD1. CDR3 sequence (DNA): TGCGCCAGCAGCCAAGTTGGGACAGGGAGAGGCAATCAGCCCCAGCATTTT. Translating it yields CASSQVGTGRGNQPQHF.